Listed here are 27 T cell receptor beta chains from one sample, sequenced in a study of technical replicates of blood from four donors. The data were produced by immunoSEQ multiplex PCR, yet TCRdb's version contains in-frame clones alone and is incomplete. The data contain approximately 49,000 clones, approximately 90% of them seen just once; the ten biggest clones take up around 3.9%. What was sequenced was PBMCs. These receptor sequences come from a human donor in good health. Some clones in this sample may be carry-over from other donors' samples.

The chain recombines TRBV27 with TRBJ2-7; tentative D call: TRBD2 (5 bases). CDR1 MNHEY and CDR2 SMNVEV come from the germline V gene (reference sequence). V lost 3 bases and J lost 0, with 12 bases in between. The CDR3 runs 15 residues. The CDR3 DNA is TGTGCCAGCAGTTTGTCACTAGTAGGCTCCTACGAGCAGTACTTC. Translating gives CASSLSLVGSYEQYF.

The chain carries TRBV4-1 and TRBJ2-7, with TRBD1 matching 9 bases. This CDR3 is built from 16 residues. J gave up 7 bases and V 0 bases, and 10 bases lay outside the gene matches. Looked up from germline, CDR1 is MGHRA and CDR2 is YSYEKL. This CDR3 reads CASSQDNWDRAGEQYF. The CDR3 DNA sequence: TGCGCCAGCAGCCAAGATAATTGGGACAGGGCGGGTGAGCAGTACTTC.

The chain employs TRBV30 and TRBJ1-5; D unclear. CDR1 GTSNPN and CDR2 SVGIG come from the germline V gene (reference sequence). The germline V and J ends were trimmed by 0 bases and 2 bases, with 11 bases remaining between them. The CDR3 contains 15 residues. The CDR3 here is CAWSVAGSGNQPQHF. Here the CDR3 DNA reads TGTGCCTGGAGTGTTGCGGGGTCCGGCAATCAGCCCCAGCATTTT.

This clone appeared a few times. Relative to the germline gene, one junction end is altered; a read error may explain this. The chain combines TRBV11-2 with TRBJ1-4, with 8 bases fitting TRBD1. The CDR3 sequence is 14 residues long. CDR1 SGHAT and CDR2 FQNNGV come from the germline V gene. CDR3 residues: CASSLDRGQEKLFF. CDR3 coding DNA: TGTGCCAGCAGCCTAGACAGGGGTCAAGAAAAACTGTTTTTT.

The chain links TRBV19 to TRBJ1-2; TRBD1 aligns across 12 bases. Trimming removed 6 bases from V and 10 bases from J; junction bases left unmatched: 9. This CDR3 region has 14 residues. The germline gives CDR1 LNHDA, CDR2 SQIVND (reference sequence). CDR3 loop: CASSTGTGGANYTF. For the CDR3, the DNA is TGTGCCAGTAGCACCGGGACAGGGGGCGCGAACTACACCTTC.

The gene calls are TRBV18 and TRBJ1-1; D is possibly TRBD1 (6 bases). V shed 1 base and J shed 7 bases, with 7 bases lying between them. CDR1 and CDR2 (germline): KGHSH, LQKENI. CDR3 length equals 12 residues. The CDR3 DNA sequence: TGTGCCAGCTCACCACTACAGGGTGAAGCTTTCTTT. Translated, it gives CASSPLQGEAFF.

The gene calls are TRBV5-6 and TRBJ2-3, with 13 bases identical to TRBD2. CDR3 length: 17 residues. Germline CDR1 SGHDT, CDR2 YYEEEE. Trimming removed 4 bases from V and 1 base from J; junction bases left unmatched: 6. CDR3 amino acids: CASSGGTSGKGTDTQYF. Written as DNA, the CDR3 is TGTGCCAGCAGCGGGGGGACTAGCGGGAAGGGCACAGATACGCAGTATTTT.

The gene calls are TRBV13 and TRBJ1-2; possibly TRBD1 for D (5 bases). There are 15 residues in the CDR3. CDR1 is PRHDT and CDR2 is FYEKMQ in the germline V gene (reference sequence). Deletions cut 2 bases from V and 6 bases from J, with 16 bases between. For the CDR3, the DNA is TGTGCCAGCAGCTTACAGATCGCCAGGGTGGATGGCTACACCTTC. Translating gives CASSLQIARVDGYTF.

The chain employs TRBV7-6 and TRBJ2-7; 11 bases agree with TRBD2. The CDR3 loop spans 15 amino acids. Germline values: CDR1 SGHVS, CDR2 FNYEAQ. J lost 2 bases, V lost 3 bases, and 3 bases had no gene match. In nucleotides, the CDR3 is TGTGCCAGCAGCTTCGGGACTAGCGGCGCCTACGAGCAGTACTTC. Its protein product is CASSFGTSGAYEQYF.

This clone was seen only once. The DNA for the CDR3 is TGTGCCAGCAGCGTGGGAGGGGGATCCACTGAAGCTTTCTTT. It codes for CASSVGGGSTEAFF. This chain joins TRBV9 and TRBJ1-1, with D perhaps matching TRBD1 (6 bases). V lost 2 bases to trimming and J lost 4 bases, with 12 bases between them. The CDR3 totals 14 residues. The germline gives CDR1 SGDLS, CDR2 YYNGEE.

The V call is TRBV18, the J call TRBJ2-7, with D possibly being TRBD2 (6 bases). Between the trimmed V and J ends, which lost 6 bases and 2 bases, there was a span of 14 bases. Germline V gene lookup returns CDR1 KGHSH and CDR2 LQKENI. The CDR3 contains 14 residues. The CDR3 loop reads CASSHRDSTYEQYF. The CDR3, as DNA: TGTGCCAGCTCCCACCGGGACTCAACCTACGAGCAGTACTTC.

This clone came up a few times. This chain joins TRBV11-2 and TRBJ2-7, with D hard to call. Trimming left V 0 bases short and J 6 bases short, with 6 bases between. The CDR3 is 12 residues long. Germline V gene data show CDR1 as SGHAT and CDR2 as FQNNGV. CDR3 DNA sequence: TGTGCCAGCAGCTTAGATCGGTTCGAGCAGTACTTC. It specifies CASSLDRFEQYF.

This chain uses TRBV5-6 with TRBJ1-1, with TRBD1 matching 8 bases. From germline, CDR1 is SGHDT and CDR2 YYEEEE. V trimming: 4 bases; J trimming: 4 bases; junction bases outside the gene matches: 6. This CDR3 region has 14 residues. In DNA, the CDR3 is TGTGCCAGCAGCCTCGGACAGGGAGGCACTGAAGCTTTCTTT. It encodes CASSLGQGGTEAFF.

This clone was recorded only once. The V and J genes are TRBV11-1 and TRBJ2-7, with a weak D call TRBD1 (5 bases). This CDR3 is built from 15 residues. Germline CDR1 is SGHAT and CDR2 is FQDESV (reference sequence). V was cut by 5 bases and J by 1 base, with 15 bases left in between. The CDR3 DNA sequence: TGTGCCAGCAGCCCGCCGGGCAGGGCTTCCTACGAGCAGTACTTC. Its protein product is CASSPPGRASYEQYF.

This rearrangement joins TRBV4-2 to TRBJ2-7; 10 bases align to TRBD2. The V gene's germline CDR1 is LGHNA and CDR2 YNFKEQ. The CDR3 has 18 amino acids. V lost 0 bases to trimming and J lost 1 base; unmatched junction nucleotides: 9. The CDR3: CASSQDTLVSGGSYEQYF. In nucleotides, the CDR3 is TGTGCCAGCAGCCAAGATACTCTAGTTAGCGGGGGGTCCTACGAGCAGTACTTC.

Here the CDR3 DNA reads TGTGCCAGCAGCTTGGGGACAGCCTACAATCAGCCCCAGCATTTT. Amino acid sequence: CASSLGTAYNQPQHF. V and J are TRBV7-6 and TRBJ1-5; TRBD1 matches 7 bases. The germline V gene has CDR1 SGHVS and CDR2 FNYEAQ. The trim removed 3 bases at V and 3 bases at J, leaving 5 bases unmatched. The CDR3 runs to 15 residues.

The chain couples TRBV4-2 to TRBJ1-3; D is uncertain. V was clipped by 0 bases and J by 0 bases, with 6 bases between them. CDR3 size: 15 residues. Germline assignment: CDR1 LGHNA and CDR2 YNFKEQ. This CDR3 is CASSQDRFSGNTIYF. In nucleotides, the CDR3 is TGTGCCAGCAGCCAAGACAGGTTCTCTGGAAACACCATATATTTT.

This clone showed up just once. The chain uses TRBV27 and TRBJ2-5; TRBD1 might be the D (6 bases). CDR3 length: 16 residues. Trimming pared 2 bases from V and 2 bases from J, leaving 15 bases between. Germline values: CDR1 MNHEY, CDR2 SMNVEV (reference sequence). The CDR3 coding sequence is TGTGCCAGCAGTTTAAGGGGATGGACAGCACAAGAGACCCAGTACTTC. Translating it yields CASSLRGWTAQETQYF.

The chain is built from TRBV2 and TRBJ2-7; a possible D gene is TRBD2 (7 bases). The V end was cut by 2 bases, the J end by 0 bases, with 11 bases between. This CDR3 contains 15 residues. The germline CDR1 and CDR2 sequences are SNHLY and FYNNEI. The CDR3: CASSERGGISYEQYF. The CDR3 coding sequence is TGTGCCAGCAGTGAAAGGGGGGGGATCTCCTACGAGCAGTACTTC.

The V and J genes are TRBV28 and TRBJ1-4, with TRBD1 matching over 7 bases. The CDR3 length is 16 residues. The germline gives CDR1 MDHEN, CDR2 SYDVKM. The J segment lost 6 bases and the V segment lost 0 bases, leaving 7 bases of the junction unmatched. The CDR3 DNA reads TGTGCCAGCAGTTTATGGGGCGCCAGGGGGTATGAAAAACTGTTTTTT. Protein: CASSLWGARGYEKLFF. Together with reference TRBV28 and TRBJ1-4, the CDR3 gives the full variable domain: DVKVTQSSRYLVKRTGEKVFLECVQDMDHENMFWYRQDPGLGLRLIYFSYDVKMKEKGDIPEGYSVSREKKERFSLILESASTNQTSMYLCASSLWGARGYEKLFFGSGTQLSVL.

The V gene is TRBV7-9, the J gene TRBJ2-1, with 10 bases identical to TRBD2. Looked up from germline, CDR1 is SEHNR and CDR2 is FQNEAQ (reference sequence). The trim removed 5 bases at V and 9 bases at J, leaving 10 bases unmatched. This CDR3 is 15 amino acids long. CDR3 region: CASSTLAGVGSEQFF. In DNA, the CDR3 is TGTGCCAGCAGCACCCTAGCGGGAGTAGGATCTGAGCAGTTCTTC.

This chain links TRBV18 with TRBJ1-3, with a possible D match to TRBD1 (5 bases). This CDR3 is built from 16 residues. Germline CDR1 is KGHSH and CDR2 is LQKENI. V lost 3 bases and J 0 bases, leaving 12 bases between the germline ends. The CDR3 is CASSPGLQASGNTIYF. The DNA of the CDR3 is TGTGCCAGCTCACCGGGGCTCCAGGCCTCTGGAAACACCATATATTTT.

The rearrangement joins TRBV7-2 to TRBJ2-3; 7 nucleotides line up with TRBD1. V lost 3 bases, J lost 6 bases, and 3 bases stayed unmatched. The CDR3 contains 13 residues. Germline V lookup: CDR1 SGHTA, CDR2 FQGNSA. CDR3 protein: CASSLGTEDTQYF. CDR3 coding DNA: TGTGCCAGCAGCTTGGGGACAGAGGATACGCAGTATTTT.

The rearrangement uses TRBV5-1 and TRBJ2-2; 8 nucleotides agree with TRBD2. CDR1 is SGHRS, CDR2 YFSETQ, per germline. The CDR3 has 16 residues. The junction had 9 bases not matched to a gene; V was cut back by 2 bases and J by 6 bases. CDR3 sequence (DNA): TGCGCCAGCAGCTTCGGTGCTCTAGCGGGTGCCGGGGAGCTGTTTTTT. Its protein product is CASSFGALAGAGELFF.

The gene calls are TRBV9 and TRBJ1-4; TRBD1 aligns across 9 bases. This CDR3 contains 15 residues. V lost 4 bases to trimming and J lost 7 bases; unmatched junction nucleotides: 8. Germline V CDR1 and CDR2: SGDLS, YYNGEE. CDR3 in amino acids: CASSPNRGRVEKLFF. DNA of the CDR3: TGTGCCAGCAGCCCTAACAGGGGGCGCGTTGAAAAACTGTTTTTT.

The chain is built from TRBV12-5 and TRBJ2-4; TRBD2 might be the D (7 bases). CDR1 and CDR2 (germline): LGHNT, FRNRAP. The CDR3 contains 17 residues. V was cut by 5 bases and J by 0 bases, with 17 bases left in between. CDR3 DNA: TGTGCTAGTGGTCTTGCGGGGGCCTCCATAGCCAAAAACATTCAGTACTTC. Its translation is CASGLAGASIAKNIQYF.

The chain employs TRBV19 and TRBJ1-1; 8 nucleotides align to TRBD1. CDR1 LNHDA and CDR2 SQIVND come from the germline V gene (reference sequence). CDR3 length: 13 residues. The V gene end was trimmed by 8 bases and the J gene end by 7 bases; junction bases not matched to a gene: 9. Here the CDR3 DNA reads TGTGCCAGTTCATCAGGGGGCGGACTTGAAGCTTTCTTT. Its protein is CASSSGGGLEAFF.